A selection of T cell receptor beta chains follows, all from one sample in a study of blood T cell repertoires in COVID-19. Method: immunoSEQ multiplex PCR; TCRdb's copy keeps in-frame clones and lacks some. The table includes under 100,000 clones, around four fifths detected once. The sequencing sample was made of peripheral blood. These TCRs come from a woman aged 60 to 75 with acute or convalescent COVID-19. Each CDR3 is given with its conserved first and last residue. Each record gives: V gene, D gene, CDR3 length, J gene, clone size, CDR3 protein, CDR3 DNA. The D gene is left open where the match is weak. Part of the rows lack a size; the others show once, few, many or a class for expanded clones.

v_call: TRBV5-1
d_call: -
cdr3_length: 15
j_call: TRBJ1-1
clone_size: -
cdr3_aa: CASSLVGALNTEAFF
cdr3_nt: TGCGCCAGCAGCTTGGTGGGGGCACTGAACACTGAAGCTTTCTTT

v_call: TRBV6-1
d_call: -
cdr3_length: 16
j_call: TRBJ1-5
clone_size: -
cdr3_aa: CASSDLTEISNQPQHF
cdr3_nt: TGTGCCAGCAGTGACCTGACAGAGATTAGCAATCAGCCCCAGCATTTT

v_call: TRBV5-1
d_call: -
cdr3_length: 14
j_call: TRBJ2-7
clone_size: -
cdr3_aa: CASSLDPLPGEQYF
cdr3_nt: TGCGCCAGCAGCTTGGACCCCCTTCCCGGGGAGCAGTACTTC

v_call: TRBV29-1
d_call: -
cdr3_length: 12
j_call: TRBJ2-3
clone_size: -
cdr3_aa: CSVSGGTDTQYF
cdr3_nt: TGCAGCGTTTCAGGGGGCACAGATACGCAGTATTTT

v_call: TRBV6-6
d_call: TRBD1
cdr3_length: 14
j_call: TRBJ1-6
clone_size: -
cdr3_aa: CASSYGTGGSPLHF
cdr3_nt: TGTGCCAGCAGTTACGGGACAGGGGGCTCACCCCTCCACTTT

v_call: TRBV29-1
d_call: -
cdr3_length: 13
j_call: TRBJ2-3
clone_size: -
cdr3_aa: CSVAGVERDTQYF
cdr3_nt: TGCAGCGTTGCGGGGGTGGAAAGGGATACGCAGTATTTT

v_call: TRBV6-6
d_call: TRBD1
cdr3_length: 17
j_call: TRBJ2-6
clone_size: -
cdr3_aa: CASSPRTGSSGANVLTF
cdr3_nt: TGTGCCAGCAGTCCTAGGACAGGAAGCTCTGGGGCCAACGTCCTGACTTTC

v_call: TRBV5-5
d_call: TRBD1
cdr3_length: 15
j_call: TRBJ2-7
clone_size: -
cdr3_aa: CASSLVGTGLYEQYF
cdr3_nt: TGTGCCAGCAGCTTGGTAGGGACAGGGTTATACGAGCAGTACTTC

v_call: TRBV12-3/TRBV12-4
d_call: -
cdr3_length: 11
j_call: TRBJ2-7
clone_size: once
cdr3_aa: CASSPLYEQYF
cdr3_nt: TGTGCCAGCAGTCCTCTATACGAGCAGTACTTC

v_call: TRBV30
d_call: -
cdr3_length: 14
j_call: TRBJ1-1
clone_size: -
cdr3_aa: CAWTKGDMNTEAFF
cdr3_nt: TGTGCCTGGACCAAGGGGGATATGAACACTGAAGCTTTCTTT

v_call: TRBV11-2
d_call: TRBD2
cdr3_length: 17
j_call: TRBJ2-1
clone_size: few
cdr3_aa: CASSGTSGGLSYNEQFF
cdr3_nt: TGTGCCAGCAGCGGGACTAGCGGGGGCTTATCCTACAATGAGCAGTTCTTC